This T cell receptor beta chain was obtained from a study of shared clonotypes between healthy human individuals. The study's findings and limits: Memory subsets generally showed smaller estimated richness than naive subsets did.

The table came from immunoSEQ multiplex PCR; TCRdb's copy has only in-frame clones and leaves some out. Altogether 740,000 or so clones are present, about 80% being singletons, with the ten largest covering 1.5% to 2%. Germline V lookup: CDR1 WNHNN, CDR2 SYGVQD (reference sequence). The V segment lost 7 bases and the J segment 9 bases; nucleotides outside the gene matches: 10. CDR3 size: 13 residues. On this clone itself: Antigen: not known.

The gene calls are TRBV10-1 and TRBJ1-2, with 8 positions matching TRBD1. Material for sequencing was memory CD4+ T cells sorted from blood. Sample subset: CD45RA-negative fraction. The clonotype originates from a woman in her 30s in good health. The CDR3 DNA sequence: TGCGCCAGCATGGGCAGGGGGCGCGTAAGCTACACCTTC. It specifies CASMGRGRVSYTF.